Shown below are 24 T cell receptor beta chains from a single sample sequenced in a study of T cell repertoires in cytomegalovirus infection. TCRdb processed the reads anew with MiXCR; each CDR3 protein has one entry. The sample shows under 250,000 distinct CDR3 sequences, approximately 7% of them seen only once. The sequencing sample was made of PBMCs. These receptors were taken from a human donor in good health (CMV status not recorded). Some clones in this sample may be carry-over from other donors' samples.

This clonotype was picked up many times. The chain carries TRBV4-1 and TRBJ2-5; D perhaps matches TRBD1 (6 bases). This CDR3 is built from 16 residues. The germline V gene encodes CDR1 MGHRA and CDR2 YSYEKL. V was trimmed by 0 bases and J by 5 bases, leaving 16 bases between them. This CDR3 is CASSQEGAGTEETQYF. CDR3 bases: TGCGCCAGCAGCCAAGAGGGGGCAGGGACGGAGGAGACCCAGTACTTC.

This clonotype was seen at least ten times. The chain recombines TRBV11-2 with TRBJ2-3, with D unclear. The CDR3 spans 16 residues. Trimming left V 1 base short and J 7 bases short, with 18 bases between. Germline CDR1 reads SGHAT; CDR2 reads FQNNGV. The CDR3 bases are TGTGCCAGCAGCTTAGCCCGGGCTACCCTCGGTAATACGCAGTATTTT. Protein product: CASSLARATLGNTQYF.

In this sample, this clonotype turned up many times. The V call is TRBV29-1, the J call TRBJ1-4; 7 bases align to TRBD1. V lost 1 base to trimming and J lost 8 bases; unmatched junction nucleotides: 7. Germline CDR1 is SQVTM and CDR2 is ANQGSEA. The CDR3 runs 14 residues. The CDR3 sequence is CSVEGGTEDEKLFF. CDR3 DNA: TGCAGCGTTGAAGGCGGGACAGAGGACGAAAAACTGTTTTTT.

This clonotype was detected ten times or more. The genes are TRBV20-1 and TRBJ2-7; 9 bases are shared with TRBD2. Trimming took 1 base from V and 3 from J; bases not matched to a gene: 7. CDR1 and CDR2 (germline): DFQATT, SNEGSKA (reference sequence). The CDR3 spans 15 residues. This CDR3 reads CSARGQASGVYEQYF. The CDR3 DNA follows: TGCAGTGCTAGAGGCCAGGCTAGCGGGGTCTACGAGCAGTACTTC.

The chain has TRBV28 and TRBJ1-1, with 7 bases fitting TRBD1. With V trimmed by 5 bases and J by 6 bases, 9 bases remained unmatched. This CDR3 comprises 14 residues. The V gene's germline CDR1 is MDHEN and CDR2 SYDVKM. This CDR3 reads CASSISTGEAEAFF. CDR3 bases: TGTGCCAGCAGTATCTCTACAGGGGAGGCTGAAGCTTTCTTT.

This clonotype was seen at least ten times. CDR3 protein: CASSSQSHTEAFF. CDR3 bases: TGTGCCAGCAGCTCCCAGAGCCACACTGAAGCTTTCTTT. This chain uses TRBV7-3 with TRBJ1-1; D unclear. With 4 bases removed from V and 3 bases from J, the gap between germline ends came to 9 bases. Per germline, CDR1 SGHTA and CDR2 FQGTGA. This CDR3 spans 13 amino acids.

In its sample, this clonotype was seen many times. CDR3 DNA: TGTGCCAGCAGCAAAAAGACAGGGATTAATGAAAAACTGTTTTTT. This sequence encodes CASSKKTGINEKLFF. V is TRBV7-2 and J is TRBJ1-4; 7 bases match TRBD1. V dropped 5 bases and J dropped 4; count of bases not matched to a gene: 7. The CDR3 consists of 15 residues. Germline loops: CDR1 SGHTA, CDR2 FQGNSA.

The chain combines TRBV18 with TRBJ1-3; 8 bases line up with TRBD1. The germline V gene has CDR1 KGHSH and CDR2 LQKENI. There are 17 residues in the CDR3. J lost 2 bases, V lost 2 bases, and 8 bases had no gene match. CDR3 sequence reads: CASSPGRTGSTGNTIYF. As DNA, the CDR3 is TGTGCCAGCTCACCAGGGAGGACAGGGTCAACTGGAAACACCATATATTTT.

V is TRBV5-1 and J is TRBJ1-1; D is ambiguous. V was clipped by 1 base and J by 3 bases, with 10 bases between them. This CDR3 has 14 amino acids. The germline V gene has CDR1 SGHRS and CDR2 YFSETQ. The CDR3: CASSLYGRDTEAFF. DNA for the CDR3: TGCGCCAGCAGCTTGTACGGGAGGGACACTGAAGCTTTCTTT.

Many counts were recorded for this clonotype. The V gene is TRBV7-2, the J gene TRBJ2-7, with D hard to call. V shed 4 bases and J shed 6 bases, with 10 bases lying between them. The germline V gene encodes CDR1 SGHTA and CDR2 FQGNSA. The CDR3 is 12 residues long. CDR3 region: CASSSFWGEQYF. CDR3 in DNA: TGTGCCAGCAGCTCGTTCTGGGGCGAGCAGTACTTC.

The chain recombines TRBV9 with TRBJ2-5; TRBD1 aligns across 10 bases. This CDR3 is built from 16 residues. Germline CDR1 reads SGDLS; CDR2 reads YYNGEE. V shed 3 bases, J shed 5 bases, and the junction held 10 bases outside the gene matches. This CDR3 is CASSGGGTGAYETQYF. CDR3 nucleotides: TGTGCCAGCAGCGGAGGTGGGACAGGGGCCTACGAGACCCAGTACTTC.

J is TRBJ2-3 and V is TRBV29-1; a possible D gene is TRBD1 (6 bases). The CDR3 runs 16 residues. V was clipped by 3 bases and J by 3 bases, with 19 bases between them. CDR1 and CDR2 from the germline V gene are SQVTM and ANQGSEA. CDR3 protein: CSVEGTGTLWTDTQYF. The CDR3 coding sequence is TGCAGCGTTGAGGGTACAGGGACGTTATGGACAGATACGCAGTATTTT.

The V gene is TRBV19, the J gene TRBJ2-4; possibly TRBD2 for D (5 bases). There are 14 residues in the CDR3. CDR1 LNHDA and CDR2 SQIVND come from the germline V gene (reference sequence). V lost 7 bases and J 5 bases, leaving 15 bases between the germline ends. The CDR3 nucleotides are TGTGCCAGTATCGGGGAGTCGGTGGAAAACATTCAGTACTTC. Protein: CASIGESVENIQYF.

In its sample, this clonotype was seen many times. The gene calls are TRBV6-2 or TRBV6-3 and TRBJ2-2; possibly TRBD2 for D (5 bases). V shed 7 bases and J shed 0 bases, with 9 bases lying between them. CDR3 length: 14 amino acids. CDR1 is MNHEY, CDR2 SVGEGT, per germline. The CDR3 reads CASKRRSNTGELFF. CDR3 bases: TGTGCCAGCAAGAGGAGGTCGAACACCGGGGAGCTGTTTTTT.

This clonotype was counted at least ten times. V gene TRBV10-1 combines with J gene TRBJ1-1; D may be TRBD1 (6 bases). The V gene lost 0 bases and the J gene lost 1 base, with 6 bases spanning the gap. The CDR3 is made up of 14 amino acids. Germline loops: CDR1 WNHNN, CDR2 SYGVQD (reference sequence). CDR3 in amino acids: CASSESGQNTEAFF. The CDR3 DNA reads TGCGCCAGCAGTGAGTCGGGACAGAACACTGAAGCTTTCTTT.

This clonotype was detected ten times or more. CDR3 residues: CASSQIRDTKYEQYF. In nucleotides, the CDR3 is TGTGCCAGCTCACAAATCCGGGACACCAAATACGAGCAGTACTTC. This chain connects TRBV18 to TRBJ2-7; tentative D call: TRBD1 (6 bases). The germline V gene has CDR1 KGHSH and CDR2 LQKENI. CDR3 length: 15 residues. Trimming cost V 4 bases and J 4 bases, with 17 bases left between them.

V and J are TRBV20-1 and TRBJ2-2; 7 bases map to TRBD2. V gave up 3 bases and J gave up 3 bases; unmatched junction bases: 13. The CDR3 runs to 17 residues. CDR1 is DFQATT and CDR2 is SNEGSKA in the germline V gene (reference sequence). CDR3 coding DNA: TGCAGTGCTAGGGACCCAGGGCTAGCGGTGCACACCGGGGAGCTGTTTTTT. This sequence encodes CSARDPGLAVHTGELFF.

This clonotype has only a few counts. V gene TRBV5-8 combines with J gene TRBJ2-1, with 8 bases lining up with TRBD1. The J segment lost 4 bases and the V segment lost 0 bases, leaving 6 bases of the junction unmatched. The CDR3 is 16 residues long. CDR1 and CDR2 (germline): SGHTS, YDEGEE. As DNA, the CDR3 is TGTGCCAGCAGCTTGGGAGCAGGGGGCCGTTACAATGAGCAGTTCTTC. Its translation: CASSLGAGGRYNEQFF.

This clonotype showed up just a few times. The genes are TRBV29-1 and TRBJ2-7, with D maybe TRBD1 (6 bases). This CDR3 is built from 14 residues. In germline, CDR1 is SQVTM, CDR2 ANQGSEA. Trimming took off 4 bases at V and 0 bases at J, with 13 bases between the two ends. This chain's CDR3 is CSVVPTGFSYEQYF. In nucleotides, the CDR3 is TGCAGCGTTGTTCCCACAGGGTTCTCCTACGAGCAGTACTTC.

The chain joins TRBV29-1 to TRBJ2-1; D unresolved. The CDR3 totals 14 residues. V was pared by 5 bases and J by 0 bases, with 11 bases between. Germline CDR1 reads SQVTM; CDR2 reads ANQGSEA. CDR3: CSVFALSSYNEQFF. CDR3 nucleotide sequence: TGCAGCGTTTTCGCACTGAGCTCCTACAATGAGCAGTTCTTC.

This clonotype has at least ten counts. The chain couples TRBV30 to TRBJ1-4; weak D call: TRBD1 (5 bases). V gave up 5 bases and J gave up 8 bases, with 15 bases separating them. The CDR3 has 13 amino acids. CDR1 is GTSNPN and CDR2 is SVGIG in the germline V gene (reference sequence). Here the CDR3 reads CAWDRDPEEKLFF. The DNA of the CDR3 is TGTGCCTGGGACCGGGACCCTGAAGAAAAACTGTTTTTT.

This clonotype came up many times. The V call is TRBV10-3, the J call TRBJ1-6; TRBD1 is a possible D gene (5 bases). This CDR3 is built from 14 residues. Trimming left V 5 bases short and J 6 bases short, with 11 bases between. Germline assignment: CDR1 ENHRY and CDR2 SYGVKD. DNA of the CDR3: TGTGCCATCAGTTCTGACAGACTTAATTCACCCCTCCACTTT. Protein product: CAISSDRLNSPLHF.

V gene TRBV14 combines with J gene TRBJ2-2; a possible D gene is TRBD2 (7 bases). Germline CDR1 and CDR2: SGHDN and FVKESK. V lost 0 bases, J lost 5 bases, and 16 bases lay in between. CDR3 length: 17 amino acids. CDR3 amino acids: CASSQDLWRGRTGELFF. Written as DNA, the CDR3 is TGTGCCAGCAGCCAAGATTTGTGGCGGGGGCGAACCGGGGAGCTGTTTTTT.

This clonotype was counted many times. The rearrangement uses TRBV5-1 and TRBJ1-1; D is ambiguous. This CDR3 spans 14 amino acids. Germline-derived CDR1 and CDR2 are SGHRS and YFSETQ. Trimming took 3 bases from V and 4 from J, leaving 13 bases between them. For the CDR3, the DNA is TGCGCCAGCAGCTATATCCGGGGAGTCACTGAAGCTTTCTTT. Translating gives CASSYIRGVTEAFF. Filled out from reference TRBV5-1 and TRBJ1-1, the complete variable domain reads KAGVTQTPRYLIKTRGQQVTLSCSPISGHRSVSWYQQTPGQGLQFLFEYFSETQRNKGNFPGRFSGRQFSNSRSEMNVSTLELGDSALYLCASSYIRGVTEAFFGQGTRLTVV.